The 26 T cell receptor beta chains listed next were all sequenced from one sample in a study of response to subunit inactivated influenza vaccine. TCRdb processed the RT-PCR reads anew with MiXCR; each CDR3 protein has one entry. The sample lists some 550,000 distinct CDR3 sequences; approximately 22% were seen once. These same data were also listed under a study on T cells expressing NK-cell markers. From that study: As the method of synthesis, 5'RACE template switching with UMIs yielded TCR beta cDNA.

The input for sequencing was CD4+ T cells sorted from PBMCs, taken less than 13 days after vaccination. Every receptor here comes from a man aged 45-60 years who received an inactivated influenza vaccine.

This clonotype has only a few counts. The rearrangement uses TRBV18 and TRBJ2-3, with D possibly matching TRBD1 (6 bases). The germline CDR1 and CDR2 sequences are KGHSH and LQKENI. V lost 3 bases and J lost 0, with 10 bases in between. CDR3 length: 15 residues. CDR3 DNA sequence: TGTGCCAGCTCACCCTGGGGGCAGAGCACAGATACGCAGTATTTT. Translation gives CASSPWGQSTDTQYF.

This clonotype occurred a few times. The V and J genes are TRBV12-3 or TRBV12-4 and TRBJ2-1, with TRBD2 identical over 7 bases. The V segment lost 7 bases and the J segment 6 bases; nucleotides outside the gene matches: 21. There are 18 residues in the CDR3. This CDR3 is CASTPGPASGLFFNEQFF. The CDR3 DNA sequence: TGTGCCAGCACCCCCGGGCCGGCTAGCGGTTTGTTTTTCAATGAGCAGTTCTTC.

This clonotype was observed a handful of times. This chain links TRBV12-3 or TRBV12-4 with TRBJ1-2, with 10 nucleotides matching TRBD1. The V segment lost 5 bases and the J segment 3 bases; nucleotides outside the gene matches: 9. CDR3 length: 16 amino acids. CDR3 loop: CASSLRDRGSDYGYTF. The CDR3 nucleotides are TGTGCCAGCAGTCTCCGGGACAGGGGCAGTGACTATGGCTACACCTTC.

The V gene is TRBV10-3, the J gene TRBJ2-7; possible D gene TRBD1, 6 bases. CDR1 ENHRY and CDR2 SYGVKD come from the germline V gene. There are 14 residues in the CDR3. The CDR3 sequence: CGTSATGNSYEQYF. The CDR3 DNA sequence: TGTGGCACCTCTGCCACAGGGAACTCCTACGAGCAGTACTTC.

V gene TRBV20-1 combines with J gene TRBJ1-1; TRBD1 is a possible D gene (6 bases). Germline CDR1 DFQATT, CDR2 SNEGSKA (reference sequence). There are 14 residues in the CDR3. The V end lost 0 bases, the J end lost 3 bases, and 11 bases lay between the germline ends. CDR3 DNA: TGCAGTGCTAGAGATGGAAAGGGGGACACTGAAGCTTTCTTT. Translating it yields CSARDGKGDTEAFF.

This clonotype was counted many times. CDR3 coding DNA: TGTGCCAGCAGCAAACAGGACAGGGCGAGAACGGAGACCCAGTACTTC. Residues: CASSKQDRARTETQYF. J is TRBJ2-5 and V is TRBV7-8; 8 bases agree with TRBD1. The trim removed 5 bases at V and 5 bases at J, leaving 13 bases unmatched. Germline V gene sequence: CDR1 SGHVS, CDR2 FQNEAQ. The CDR3 spans 16 residues.

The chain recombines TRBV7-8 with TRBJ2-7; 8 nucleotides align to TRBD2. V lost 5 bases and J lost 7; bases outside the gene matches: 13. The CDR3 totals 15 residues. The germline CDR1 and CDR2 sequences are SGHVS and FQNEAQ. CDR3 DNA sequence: TGTGCCAGCAGCCCAGCTGGCGGGAGGACGGGGGAGCAGTACTTC. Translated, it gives CASSPAGGRTGEQYF.

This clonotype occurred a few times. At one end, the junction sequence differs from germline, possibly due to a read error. The CDR3 reads CASSKAGVGGYTF. CDR3 nucleotide sequence: TGTGCCAGCAGTAAAGCAGGGGTTGGAGGCTACACCTTC. The chain carries TRBV6-1 and TRBJ1-2; possible D gene TRBD1, 6 bases. The CDR3 is made up of 13 amino acids. The germline gives CDR1 MNHNS, CDR2 SASEGT.

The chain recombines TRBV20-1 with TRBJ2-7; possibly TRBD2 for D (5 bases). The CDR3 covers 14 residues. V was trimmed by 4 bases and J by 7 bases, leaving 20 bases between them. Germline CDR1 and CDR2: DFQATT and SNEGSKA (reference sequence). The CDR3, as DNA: TGCAGTGCTACCAACCTCGCCCAACGGAGGGAGCAGTACTTC. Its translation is CSATNLAQRREQYF.

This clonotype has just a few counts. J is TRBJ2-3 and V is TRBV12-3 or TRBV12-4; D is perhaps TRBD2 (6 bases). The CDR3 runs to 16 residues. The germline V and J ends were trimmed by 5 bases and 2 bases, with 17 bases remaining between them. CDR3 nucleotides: TGTGCCAGCAGTCATATCAGGACTACATACACAGATACGCAGTATTTT. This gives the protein CASSHIRTTYTDTQYF.

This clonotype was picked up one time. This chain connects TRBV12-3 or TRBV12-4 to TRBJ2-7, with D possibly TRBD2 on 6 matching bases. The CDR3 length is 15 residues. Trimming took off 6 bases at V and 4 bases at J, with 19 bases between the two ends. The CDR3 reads CASSLTGVPNYEQYF. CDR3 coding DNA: TGTGCCAGCAGCCTTACGGGGGTGCCAAATTACGAGCAGTACTTC.

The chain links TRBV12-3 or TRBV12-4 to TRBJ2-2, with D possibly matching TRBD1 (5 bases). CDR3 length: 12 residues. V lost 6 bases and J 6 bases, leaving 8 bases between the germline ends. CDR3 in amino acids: CASRGPAGELFF. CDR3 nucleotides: TGTGCCAGCAGGGGGCCTGCCGGGGAGCTGTTTTTT.

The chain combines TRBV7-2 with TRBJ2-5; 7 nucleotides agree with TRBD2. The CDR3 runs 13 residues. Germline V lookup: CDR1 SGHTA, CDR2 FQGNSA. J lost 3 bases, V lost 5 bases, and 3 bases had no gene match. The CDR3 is CASSPSGKETQYF. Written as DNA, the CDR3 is TGTGCCAGCAGCCCGAGCGGGAAAGAGACCCAGTACTTC. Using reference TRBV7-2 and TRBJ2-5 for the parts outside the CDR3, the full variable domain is GAGVSQSPSNKVTEKGKDVELRCDPISGHTALYWYRQSLGQGLEFLIYFQGNSAPDKSGLPSDRFSAERTGGSVSTLTIQRTQQEDSAVYLCASSPSGKETQYFGPGTRLLVL.

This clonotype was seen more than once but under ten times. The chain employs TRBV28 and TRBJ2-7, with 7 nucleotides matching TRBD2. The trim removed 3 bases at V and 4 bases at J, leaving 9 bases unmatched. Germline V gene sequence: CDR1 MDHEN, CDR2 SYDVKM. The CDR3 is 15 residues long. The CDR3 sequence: CASSFAGEVKYEQYF. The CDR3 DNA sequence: TGTGCCAGCAGTTTCGCGGGAGAGGTTAAGTACGAGCAGTACTTC.

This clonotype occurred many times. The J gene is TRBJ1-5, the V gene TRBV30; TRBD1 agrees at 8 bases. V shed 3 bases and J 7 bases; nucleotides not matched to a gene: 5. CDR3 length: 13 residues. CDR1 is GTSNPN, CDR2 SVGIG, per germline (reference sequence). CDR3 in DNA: TGTGCCTGGAGCGTGACAGGGGACCAGCCCCAGCATTTT. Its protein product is CAWSVTGDQPQHF.

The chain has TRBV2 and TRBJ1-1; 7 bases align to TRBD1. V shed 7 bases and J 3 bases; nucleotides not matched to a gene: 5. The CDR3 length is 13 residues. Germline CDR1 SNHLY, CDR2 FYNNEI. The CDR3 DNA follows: TGTGCCAGCATGGGGCAGGGGGACACTGAAGCTTTCTTT. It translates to CASMGQGDTEAFF.

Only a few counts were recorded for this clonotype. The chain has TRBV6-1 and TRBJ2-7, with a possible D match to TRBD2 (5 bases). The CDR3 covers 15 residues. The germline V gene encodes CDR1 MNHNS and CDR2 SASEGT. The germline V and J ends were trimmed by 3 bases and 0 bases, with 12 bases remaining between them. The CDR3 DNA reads TGTGCCAGCAGTGACCTGATGGGGAGCTCCTACGAGCAGTACTTC. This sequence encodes CASSDLMGSSYEQYF.

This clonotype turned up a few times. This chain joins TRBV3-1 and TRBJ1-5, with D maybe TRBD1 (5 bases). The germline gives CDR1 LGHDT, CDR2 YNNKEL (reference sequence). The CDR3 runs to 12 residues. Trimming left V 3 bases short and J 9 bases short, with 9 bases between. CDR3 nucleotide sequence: TGTGCCAGCAGCCAGGGGCAGGGGCCCCAGCATTTT. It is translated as CASSQGQGPQHF. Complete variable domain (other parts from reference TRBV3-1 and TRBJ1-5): DTAVSQTPKYLVTQMGNDKSIKCEQNLGHDTMYWYKQDSKKFLKIMFSYNNKELIINETVPNRFSPKSPDKAHLNLHINSLELGDSAVYFCASSQGQGPQHFGDGTRLSIL.

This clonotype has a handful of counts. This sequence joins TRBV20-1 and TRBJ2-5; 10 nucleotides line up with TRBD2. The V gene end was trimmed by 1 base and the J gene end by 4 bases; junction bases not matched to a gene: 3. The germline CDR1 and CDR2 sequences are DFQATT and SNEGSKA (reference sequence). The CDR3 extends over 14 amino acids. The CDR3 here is CSARASGRGETQYF. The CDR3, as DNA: TGCAGTGCTAGAGCTAGCGGGAGAGGAGAGACCCAGTACTTC.

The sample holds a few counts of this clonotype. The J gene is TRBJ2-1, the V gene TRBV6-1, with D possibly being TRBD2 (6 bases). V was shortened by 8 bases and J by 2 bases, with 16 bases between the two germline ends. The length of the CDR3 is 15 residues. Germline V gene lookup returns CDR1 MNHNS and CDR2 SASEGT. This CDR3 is CASGEAGPPYNEQFF. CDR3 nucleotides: TGTGCCAGCGGGGAAGCGGGCCCTCCCTACAATGAGCAGTTCTTC.

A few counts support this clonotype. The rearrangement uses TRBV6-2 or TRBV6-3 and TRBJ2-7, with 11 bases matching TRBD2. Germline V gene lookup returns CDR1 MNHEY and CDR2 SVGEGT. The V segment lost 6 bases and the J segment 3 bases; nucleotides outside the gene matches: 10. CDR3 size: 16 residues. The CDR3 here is CASSRRLAGRIYEQYF. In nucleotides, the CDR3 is TGTGCCAGCAGCCGACGACTAGCGGGGAGAATCTACGAGCAGTACTTC.

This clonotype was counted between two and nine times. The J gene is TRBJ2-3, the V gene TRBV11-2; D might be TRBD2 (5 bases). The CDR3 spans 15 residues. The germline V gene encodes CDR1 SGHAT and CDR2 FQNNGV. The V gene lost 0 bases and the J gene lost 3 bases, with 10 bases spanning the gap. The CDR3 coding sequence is TGTGCCAGCAGCTTAGATCCCAGGAGGACAGATACGCAGTATTTT. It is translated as CASSLDPRRTDTQYF.

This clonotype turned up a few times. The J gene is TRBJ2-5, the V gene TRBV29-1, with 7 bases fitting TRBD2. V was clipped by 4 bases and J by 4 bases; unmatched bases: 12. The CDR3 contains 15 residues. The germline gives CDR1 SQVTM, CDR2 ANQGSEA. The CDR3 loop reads CSVGESGSGGETQYF. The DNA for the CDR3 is TGCAGCGTTGGGGAATCGGGGTCGGGAGGAGAGACCCAGTACTTC.

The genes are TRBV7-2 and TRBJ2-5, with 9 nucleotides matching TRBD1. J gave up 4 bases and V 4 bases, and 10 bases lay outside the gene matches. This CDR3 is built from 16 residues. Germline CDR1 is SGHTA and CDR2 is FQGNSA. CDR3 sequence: CASSSGTGTTGETQYF. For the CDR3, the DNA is TGTGCCAGCAGCTCCGGGACAGGGACCACCGGAGAGACCCAGTACTTC.

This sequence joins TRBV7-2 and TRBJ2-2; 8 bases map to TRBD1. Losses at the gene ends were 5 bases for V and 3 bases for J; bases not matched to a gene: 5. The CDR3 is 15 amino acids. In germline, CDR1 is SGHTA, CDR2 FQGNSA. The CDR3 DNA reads TGTGCCAGCAGCACCGGACAGGGTCACACCGGGGAGCTGTTTTTT. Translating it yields CASSTGQGHTGELFF.

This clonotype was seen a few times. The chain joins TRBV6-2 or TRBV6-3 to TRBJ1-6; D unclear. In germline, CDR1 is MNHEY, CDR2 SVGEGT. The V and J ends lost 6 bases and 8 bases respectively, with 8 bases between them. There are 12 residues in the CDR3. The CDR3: CASSGSDSPLHF. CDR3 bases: TGTGCCAGCAGCGGGTCTGATTCACCCCTCCACTTT.